The 18 T cell receptor beta chains below were found in one sample sequenced in a study of cytomegalovirus exposure and HLA in healthy donors. Amplification used 60 Vbeta primers and 13 Jbeta primers. The data were produced by immunoSEQ multiplex PCR, yet TCRdb's version contains in-frame clones alone and is incomplete. There are 82,000 or so clones in the sample; approximately 81% occur only once, and about 6% lies in the top ten. The sample consisted of PBMCs. The receptors here all came from a woman in her 50s in good health and CMV-seropositive.

The rearrangement joins TRBV2 to TRBJ1-1; D is ambiguous. V lost 3 bases and J 4 bases, leaving 9 bases between the germline ends. The CDR3 covers 13 residues. CDR1 is SNHLY, CDR2 FYNNEI, per germline. This CDR3 reads CASSDISSTEAFF. CDR3 bases: TGTGCCAGCAGTGACATATCGAGCACTGAAGCTTTCTTT.

This clone turned up a few times. CDR3 nucleotides: TGTGCCAGCAGCTTAAACAGGGGAAACTATGGCTACACCTTC. It translates to CASSLNRGNYGYTF. This sequence joins TRBV13 and TRBJ1-2; 7 nucleotides line up with TRBD1. The CDR3 has 14 amino acids. The ends lost 2 bases at V and 2 bases at J; junction bases unmatched: 2. Germline CDR1 PRHDT, CDR2 FYEKMQ (reference sequence).

The J gene is TRBJ2-2, the V gene TRBV30; D is undetermined. The CDR3 totals 16 residues. Trimming cost V 3 bases and J 0 bases, with 14 bases left between them. Germline V gene sequence: CDR1 GTSNPN, CDR2 SVGIG (reference sequence). CDR3 region: CAWRARRTANTGELFF. CDR3 DNA sequence: TGTGCCTGGAGGGCCCGACGAACAGCGAACACCGGGGAGCTGTTTTTT.

This clone came up once. The CDR3 nucleotides read TGCGCCAGCAGCCACCACCCTGCTCGGGGGAACACTGAAGCTTTCTTT. Translation gives CASSHHPARGNTEAFF. The chain couples TRBV4-1 to TRBJ1-1, with D unresolved. The CDR3 contains 16 residues. V lost 3 bases, J lost 1 base, and 15 bases lay in between. The germline gives CDR1 MGHRA, CDR2 YSYEKL.

The V gene is TRBV7-2, the J gene TRBJ2-2, with D unresolved. The CDR3 spans 12 residues. Germline loops: CDR1 SGHTA, CDR2 FQGNSA. V gave up 4 bases and J gave up 5 bases, with 5 bases separating them. The CDR3 sequence: CASSYLTGELFF. The CDR3, as DNA: TGTGCCAGCAGCTACTTAACCGGGGAGCTGTTTTTT.

This clone showed up just a few times. The chain carries TRBV28 and TRBJ2-3, with D uncertain. This CDR3 comprises 15 residues. With 5 bases removed from V and 3 bases from J, the gap between germline ends came to 15 bases. Germline-derived CDR1 and CDR2 are MDHEN and SYDVKM. CDR3 bases: TGTGCCAGCAGTCTTTTCACGTCAGGTACAGATACGCAGTATTTT. Translation: CASSLFTSGTDTQYF.

This clone was counted a few times. V usage is TRBV2 and J usage is TRBJ1-1, with TRBD1 as a possible D gene (5 bases). The germline V gene encodes CDR1 SNHLY and CDR2 FYNNEI. The CDR3 contains 16 residues. Trimming removed 0 bases at V and 1 base at J, with 12 bases between. Written as DNA, the CDR3 is TGTGCCAGCAGTGAAGCCCATTTCCAGGGGAACACTGAAGCTTTCTTT. Translating gives CASSEAHFQGNTEAFF. The complete variable domain, with remaining parts taken from reference TRBV2 and TRBJ1-1, reads EPEVTQTPSHQVTQMGQEVILRCVPISNHLYFYWYRQILGQKVEFLVSFYNNEISEKSEIFDDQFSVERPDGSNFTLKIRSTKLEDSAMYFCASSEAHFQGNTEAFFGQGTRLTVV.

This clone was detected a few times. The junction and the germline gene differ at one end; a read error may be behind it. The gene calls are TRBV7-9 and TRBJ2-7; D is possibly TRBD1 (5 bases). Germline V gene lookup returns CDR1 SEHNR and CDR2 FQNEAQ (reference sequence). The CDR3 totals 18 residues. CDR3 in DNA: TGTTCCAGCAGCGACTTAAGGCCAACAGGAGCCAATAATTACGAGCAGTACTTC. It encodes CSSSDLRPTGANNYEQYF.

The chain employs TRBV29-1 and TRBJ2-5; no definite D call. This CDR3 comprises 12 residues. Germline CDR1 reads SQVTM; CDR2 reads ANQGSEA. Between the trimmed V and J ends, which lost 2 bases and 5 bases, there was a span of 9 bases. The CDR3 spells CSVEPVRETQYF. The DNA for the CDR3 is TGCAGCGTTGAACCAGTGAGGGAGACCCAGTACTTC. The variable domain in full, completed from reference TRBV29-1 and TRBJ2-5, reads SAVISQKPSRDICQRGTSLTIQCQVDSQVTMMFWYRQQPGQSLTLIATANQGSEATYESGFVIDKFPISRPNLTFSTLTVSNMSPEDSSIYLCSVEPVRETQYFGPGTRLLVL.

The gene calls are TRBV5-1 and TRBJ2-7; TRBD1 matches 9 bases. The CDR3 covers 15 residues. After removal of 2 bases from V and 4 bases from J, the junction contained 7 bases not matched to a gene. Germline V gene data show CDR1 as SGHRS and CDR2 as YFSETQ. The CDR3 bases are TGCGCCAGCAGCTTAACCGGGACAGGGTCTTACGAGCAGTACTTC. Translating it yields CASSLTGTGSYEQYF. The full variable domain, with the rest looked up from reference TRBV5-1 and TRBJ2-7, is KAGVTQTPRYLIKTRGQQVTLSCSPISGHRSVSWYQQTPGQGLQFLFEYFSETQRNKGNFPGRFSGRQFSNSRSEMNVSTLELGDSALYLCASSLTGTGSYEQYFGPGTRLTVT.

The chain couples TRBV30 to TRBJ2-7; perhaps TRBD1 as D (5 bases). Looked up from germline, CDR1 is GTSNPN and CDR2 is SVGIG (reference sequence). The CDR3 sequence is 14 residues long. V lost 3 bases and J lost 0, with 12 bases in between. The CDR3 sequence is CAWSPTASSYEQYF. The CDR3 nucleotides read TGTGCCTGGAGCCCGACAGCGAGCTCCTACGAGCAGTACTTC. The entire variable domain, with the rest obtained from reference TRBV30 and TRBJ2-7, is as follows: SQTIHQWPATLVQPVGSPLSLECTVEGTSNPNLYWYRQAAGRGLQLLFYSVGIGQISSEVPQNLSASRPQDRQFILSSKKLLLSDSGFYLCAWSPTASSYEQYFGPGTRLTVT.

V usage is TRBV7-9 and J usage is TRBJ2-7; 14 nucleotides match TRBD2. This CDR3 has 15 amino acids. CDR1 SEHNR and CDR2 FQNEAQ come from the germline V gene (reference sequence). After removal of 7 bases from V and 9 bases from J, the junction contained 11 bases not matched to a gene. The DNA of the CDR3 is TGTGCCAGCACCGACACCGGGACTAGCGGGAGAGGGCAGTACTTC. This translates into CASTDTGTSGRGQYF.

The chain has TRBV13 and TRBJ1-3; tentative D call: TRBD1 (5 bases). The CDR3 totals 16 residues. Trimming cost V 2 bases and J 7 bases, with 18 bases left between them. Looked up from germline, CDR1 is PRHDT and CDR2 is FYEKMQ (reference sequence). The CDR3 DNA reads as TGTGCCAGCAGCTTACGCCACCAGGGATATGGTAACACCATATATTTT. Translated: CASSLRHQGYGNTIYF. The variable domain in full, with the rest retrieved from reference TRBV13 and TRBJ1-3, is AAGVIQSPRHLIKEKRETATLKCYPIPRHDTVYWYQQGPGQDPQFLISFYEKMQSDKGSIPDRFSAQQFSDYHSELNMSSLELGDSALYFCASSLRHQGYGNTIYFGEGSWLTVV.

This clone was observed a few times. This chain links TRBV2 with TRBJ1-2; 10 bases line up with TRBD1. The V and J ends lost 0 bases and 4 bases, in that order; junction bases with no gene match: 2. Germline V CDR1 and CDR2: SNHLY, FYNNEI. CDR3 size: 15 residues. The CDR3 DNA reads TGTGCCAGCAGTGAAGCGGGACAGGGGATCTATGGCTACACCTTC. Its translation: CASSEAGQGIYGYTF.

The chain links TRBV18 to TRBJ2-7; 7 bases map to TRBD1. The length of the CDR3 is 14 residues. Trimming took 1 base from V and 5 from J; bases not matched to a gene: 5. Germline CDR1 is KGHSH and CDR2 is LQKENI. Written as DNA, the CDR3 is TGTGCCAGCTCACCACAGACAGGGAGCGACGAGCAGTACTTC. Protein sequence: CASSPQTGSDEQYF. The full variable domain, rest sourced from reference TRBV18 and TRBJ2-7, is NAGVMQNPRHLVRRRGQEARLRCSPMKGHSHVYWYRQLPEEGLKFMVYLQKENIIDESGMPKERFSAEFPKEGPSILRIQQVVRGDSAAYFCASSPQTGSDEQYFGPGTRLTVT.

The chain couples TRBV6-5 to TRBJ2-7; 10 bases align to TRBD1. Germline V lookup: CDR1 MNHEY, CDR2 SVGAGI. There are 15 residues in the CDR3. With 0 bases clipped from V and 8 bases from J, the junction kept 7 bases outside the gene matches. Here the CDR3 DNA reads TGTGCCAGCAGTTACTCGCGGGACAGGGGACTTCAGCAGTACTTC. Amino acids: CASSYSRDRGLQQYF.

The chain carries TRBV7-8 and TRBJ2-1; TRBD2 matches at 12 bases. CDR1 SGHVS and CDR2 FQNEAQ come from the germline V gene. The CDR3 is made up of 17 amino acids. V trimming: 5 bases; J trimming: 4 bases; junction bases outside the gene matches: 9. CDR3 sequence reads: CASSLLAGGPVYNEQFF. In DNA, the CDR3 is TGTGCCAGCAGCCTGCTAGCGGGAGGGCCTGTTTACAATGAGCAGTTCTTC.

CDR3 nucleotides: TGTGCCAGCAGCGTAGAGGCAGGGATGGGTTCACCCCTCCACTTT. Its protein is CASSVEAGMGSPLHF. The chain recombines TRBV9 with TRBJ1-6; a weak D match, TRBD1 (5 bases). The CDR3 covers 15 residues. V lost 0 bases and J 9 bases, leaving 13 bases between the germline ends. Looked up from germline, CDR1 is SGDLS and CDR2 is YYNGEE.